The text below deals with one T cell receptor (beta chain). A read error may explain this, as a much larger clone is one base away. CDR1 is MNHEY and CDR2 is SMNVEV in the germline V gene (reference sequence). The CDR3 contains 17 residues. Amplification of TCR alpha and beta CDR3 regions from RNA used iRepertoire nested multiplex PCR. MiXCR, run by TCRdb on the multiplex PCR reads, gives a single entry per CDR3 protein. The sample has about 410,000 distinct CDR3 sequences, 41% seen once. These data come from a study of glioma-infiltrating T cells. Study-wide context: Before surgery, glioma patients received dexamethasone for at most six days.

The sequence was collected from a human donor with low-grade glioma or glioblastoma, undergoing nonglioma brain surgery, or in good health (not recorded which). What was sequenced was glioma tissue, nonneoplastic brain tissue, or PBMCs (not recorded which). The chain joins TRBV27 to TRBJ2-2, with TRBD1 matching over 7 bases. The CDR3 spells CASSQISTGSSTWELFF. The CDR3 DNA is TGTGCCAGCAGCCAGATTTCGACAGGGTCAAGCACCTGGGAGCTGTTTTTT.